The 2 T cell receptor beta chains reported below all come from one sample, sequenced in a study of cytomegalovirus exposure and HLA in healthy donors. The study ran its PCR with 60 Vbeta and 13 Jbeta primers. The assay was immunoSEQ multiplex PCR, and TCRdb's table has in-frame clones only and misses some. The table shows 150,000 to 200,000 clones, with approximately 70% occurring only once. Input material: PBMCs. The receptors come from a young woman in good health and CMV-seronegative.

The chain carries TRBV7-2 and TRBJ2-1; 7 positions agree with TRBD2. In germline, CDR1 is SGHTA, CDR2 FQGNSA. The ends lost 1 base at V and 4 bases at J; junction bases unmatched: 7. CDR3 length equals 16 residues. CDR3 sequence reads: CASSLVAGAVYNEQFF. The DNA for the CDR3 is TGTGCCAGCAGCTTAGTGGCGGGAGCCGTATACAATGAGCAGTTCTTC.

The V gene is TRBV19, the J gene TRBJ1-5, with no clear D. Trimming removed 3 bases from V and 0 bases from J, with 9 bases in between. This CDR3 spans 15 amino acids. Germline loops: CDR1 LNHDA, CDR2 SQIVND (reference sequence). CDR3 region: CASSIAFGSNQPQHF. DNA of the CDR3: TGTGCCAGTAGTATCGCTTTCGGTAGCAATCAGCCCCAGCATTTT.